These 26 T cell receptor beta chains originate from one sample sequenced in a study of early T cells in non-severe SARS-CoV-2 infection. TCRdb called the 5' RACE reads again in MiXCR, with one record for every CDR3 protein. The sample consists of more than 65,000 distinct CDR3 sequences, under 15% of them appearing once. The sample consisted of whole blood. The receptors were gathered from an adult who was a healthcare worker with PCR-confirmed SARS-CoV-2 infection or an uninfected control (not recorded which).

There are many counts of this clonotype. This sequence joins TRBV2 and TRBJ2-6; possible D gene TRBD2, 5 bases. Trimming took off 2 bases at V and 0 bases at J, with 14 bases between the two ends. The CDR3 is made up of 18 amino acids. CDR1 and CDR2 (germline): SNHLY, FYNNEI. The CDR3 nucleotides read TGTGCCAGCAGTGAAACTAGGGCAGCACGCTCTGGGGCCAACGTCCTGACTTTC. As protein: CASSETRAARSGANVLTF.

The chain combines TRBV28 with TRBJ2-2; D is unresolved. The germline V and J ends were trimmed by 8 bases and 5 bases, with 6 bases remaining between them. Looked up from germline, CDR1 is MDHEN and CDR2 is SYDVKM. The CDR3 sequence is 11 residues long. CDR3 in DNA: TGTGCCAGCTGCCGAACCGGGGAGCTGTTTTTT. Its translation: CASCRTGELFF.

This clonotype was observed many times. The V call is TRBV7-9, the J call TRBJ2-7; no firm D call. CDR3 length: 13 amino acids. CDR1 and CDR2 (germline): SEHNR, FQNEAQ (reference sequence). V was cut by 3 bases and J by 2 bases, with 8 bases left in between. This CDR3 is CASSFPPAYEQYF. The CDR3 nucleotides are TGTGCCAGCAGCTTCCCCCCAGCCTACGAGCAGTACTTC.

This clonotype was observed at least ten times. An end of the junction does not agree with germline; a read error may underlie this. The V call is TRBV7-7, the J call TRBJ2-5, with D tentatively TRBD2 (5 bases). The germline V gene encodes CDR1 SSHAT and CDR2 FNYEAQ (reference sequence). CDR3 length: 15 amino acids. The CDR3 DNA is TGTGCTAGCAGCTTAGCGCTAACCAGCCAAGAGACCCAGTACTTC. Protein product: CASSLALTSQETQYF. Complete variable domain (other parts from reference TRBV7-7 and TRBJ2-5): GAGVSQSPRYKVTKRGQDVTLRCDPISSHATLYWYQQALGQGPEFLTYFNYEAQPDKSGLPSDRFSAERPEGSISTLTIQRTEQRDSAMYRCASSLALTSQETQYFGPGTRLLVL.

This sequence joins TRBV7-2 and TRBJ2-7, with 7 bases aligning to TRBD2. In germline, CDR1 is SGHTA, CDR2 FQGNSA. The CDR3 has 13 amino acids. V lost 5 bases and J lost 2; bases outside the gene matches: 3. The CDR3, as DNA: TGTGCCAGCAGCCACCGGGAGGCCTACGAGCAGTACTTC. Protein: CASSHREAYEQYF.

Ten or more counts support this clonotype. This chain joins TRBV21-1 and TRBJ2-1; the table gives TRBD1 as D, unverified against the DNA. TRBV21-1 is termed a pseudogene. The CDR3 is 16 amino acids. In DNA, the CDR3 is TGTGCCAGCAGCAAAGCAGAGGAGACCCCCGCAGGTGAGCAGTTCTTC. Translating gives CASSKAEETPAGEQFF.

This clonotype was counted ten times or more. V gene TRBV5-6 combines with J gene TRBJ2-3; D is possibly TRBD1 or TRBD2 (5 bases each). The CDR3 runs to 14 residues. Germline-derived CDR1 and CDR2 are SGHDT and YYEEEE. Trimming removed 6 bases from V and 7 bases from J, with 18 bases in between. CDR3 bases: TGTGCCAGCATCCTGACCGGGGCCGAAAATACGCAGTATTTT. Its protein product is CASILTGAENTQYF.

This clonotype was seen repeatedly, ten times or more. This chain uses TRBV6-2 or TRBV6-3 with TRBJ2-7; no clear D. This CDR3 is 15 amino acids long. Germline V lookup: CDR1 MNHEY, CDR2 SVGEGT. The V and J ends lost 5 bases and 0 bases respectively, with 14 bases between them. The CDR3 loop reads CASSPRRWASYEQYF. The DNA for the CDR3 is TGTGCCAGCAGTCCAAGAAGGTGGGCCTCCTACGAGCAGTACTTC.

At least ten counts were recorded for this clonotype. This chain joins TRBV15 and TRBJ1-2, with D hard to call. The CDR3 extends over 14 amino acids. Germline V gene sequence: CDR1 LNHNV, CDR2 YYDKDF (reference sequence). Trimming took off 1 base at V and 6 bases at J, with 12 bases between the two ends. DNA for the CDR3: TGTGCCACCAGCAGAGCTACGGGGAGGGATGGCTACACCTTC. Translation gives CATSRATGRDGYTF.

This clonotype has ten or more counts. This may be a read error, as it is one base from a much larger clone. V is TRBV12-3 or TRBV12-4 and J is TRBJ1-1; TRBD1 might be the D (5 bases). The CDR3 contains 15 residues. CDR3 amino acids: CVSRLGLMMNTEAFF. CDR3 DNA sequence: TGTGTCAGCAGGCTGGGACTGATGATGAACACTGAAGCTTTCTTT.

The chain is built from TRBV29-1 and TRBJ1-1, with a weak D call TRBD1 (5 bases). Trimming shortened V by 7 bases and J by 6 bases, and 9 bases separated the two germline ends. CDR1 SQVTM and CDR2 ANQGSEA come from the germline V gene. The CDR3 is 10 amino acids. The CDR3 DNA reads TGCAGCGCCCGGGACCCTGAAGCTTTCTTT. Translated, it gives CSARDPEAFF.

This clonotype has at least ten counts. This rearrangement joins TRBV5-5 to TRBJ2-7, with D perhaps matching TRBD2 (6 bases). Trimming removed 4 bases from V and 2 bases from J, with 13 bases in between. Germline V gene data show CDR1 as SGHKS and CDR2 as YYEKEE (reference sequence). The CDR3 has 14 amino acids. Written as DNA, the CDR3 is TGTGCCAGCAGCAGGACTACTCTCGCCTACGAGCAGTACTTC. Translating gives CASSRTTLAYEQYF.

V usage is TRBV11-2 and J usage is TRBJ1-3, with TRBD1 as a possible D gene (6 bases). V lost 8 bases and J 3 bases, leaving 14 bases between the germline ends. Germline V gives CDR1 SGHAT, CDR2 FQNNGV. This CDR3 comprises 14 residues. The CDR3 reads CASSFTGLGNTIYF. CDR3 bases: TGTGCCAGCTCCTTTACAGGGCTTGGAAACACCATATATTTT.

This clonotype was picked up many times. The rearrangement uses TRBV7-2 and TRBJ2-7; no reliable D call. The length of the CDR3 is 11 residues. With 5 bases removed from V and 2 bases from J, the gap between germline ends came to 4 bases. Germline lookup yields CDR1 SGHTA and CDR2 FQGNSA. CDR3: CASSAAYEQYF. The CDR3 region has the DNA TGTGCCAGCAGCGCTGCCTACGAGCAGTACTTC.

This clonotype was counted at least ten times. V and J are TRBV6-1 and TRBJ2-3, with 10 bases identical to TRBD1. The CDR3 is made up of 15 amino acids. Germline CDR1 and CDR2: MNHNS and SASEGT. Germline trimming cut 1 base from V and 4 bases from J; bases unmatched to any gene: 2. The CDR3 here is CASSEGQGAADTQYF. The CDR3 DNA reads TGTGCCAGCAGTGAAGGACAGGGGGCGGCAGATACGCAGTATTTT.

CDR3 protein: CASGVPAGELFF. The CDR3 nucleotides read TGCGCCAGCGGAGTTCCTGCCGGGGAGCTGTTTTTT. This rearrangement joins TRBV23-1 to TRBJ2-2, with D unclear. Being an ORF, TRBV23-1 has a function that is uncertain. This CDR3 region has 12 residues. Trimming pared 8 bases from V and 6 bases from J, leaving 10 bases between.

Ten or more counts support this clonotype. CDR3 coding DNA: TGTGCCAGCAGCCCCGAGGGGCTAGCGCGCGTCGGGACCCAGTACTTC. It encodes CASSPEGLARVGTQYF. The V and J genes are TRBV21-1 and TRBJ2-5; TRBD2, the D gene given by the table, was not confirmed from the DNA. TRBV21-1 is shown as a pseudogene. CDR3 length: 16 residues.

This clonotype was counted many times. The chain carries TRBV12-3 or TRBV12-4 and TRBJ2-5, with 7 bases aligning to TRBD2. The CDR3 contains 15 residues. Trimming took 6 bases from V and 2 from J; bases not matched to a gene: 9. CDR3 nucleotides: TGTGCCAGCAGCCGCCGGGCTAGCGGACAAGAGACCCAGTACTTC. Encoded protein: CASSRRASGQETQYF.

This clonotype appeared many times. The CDR3 spells CASGELTETQYF. In DNA form, the CDR3 reads TGTGCCAGCGGAGAGTTAACGGAGACCCAGTACTTC. The gene calls are TRBV12-3 or TRBV12-4 and TRBJ2-5; D not certain. The V end lost 8 bases, the J end lost 5 bases, and 12 bases lay between the germline ends. The CDR3 is 12 amino acids.

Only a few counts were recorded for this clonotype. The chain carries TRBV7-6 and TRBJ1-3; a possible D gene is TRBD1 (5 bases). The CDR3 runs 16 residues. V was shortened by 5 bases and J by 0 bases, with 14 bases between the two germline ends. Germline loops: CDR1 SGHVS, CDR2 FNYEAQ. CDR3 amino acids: CASSQLSRASGNTIYF. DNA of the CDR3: TGTGCCAGCAGCCAATTAAGCAGGGCCTCTGGAAACACCATATATTTT.

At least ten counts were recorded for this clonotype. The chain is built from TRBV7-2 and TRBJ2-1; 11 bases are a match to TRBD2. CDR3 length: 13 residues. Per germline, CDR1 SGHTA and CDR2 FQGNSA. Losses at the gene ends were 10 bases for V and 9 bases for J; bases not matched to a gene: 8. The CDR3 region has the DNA TGTGCCACCTCGCTAGCGGGGGGCGCTGAGCAGTTCTTC. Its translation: CATSLAGGAEQFF.

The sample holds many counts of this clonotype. The CDR3 sequence is CSVTGVTEAFF. CDR3 DNA: TGCAGCGTTACAGGGGTTACTGAAGCTTTCTTT. The chain couples TRBV29-1 to TRBJ1-1; 7 bases match TRBD1. The CDR3 is 11 residues long. Germline CDR1 is SQVTM and CDR2 is ANQGSEA. V lost 5 bases to trimming and J lost 5 bases; unmatched junction nucleotides: 2.

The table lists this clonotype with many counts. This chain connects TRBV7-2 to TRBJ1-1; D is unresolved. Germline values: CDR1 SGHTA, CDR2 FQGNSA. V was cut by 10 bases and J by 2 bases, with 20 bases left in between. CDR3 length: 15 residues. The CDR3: CATRVTGETNTEAFF. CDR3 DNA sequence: TGTGCCACCCGTGTGACCGGAGAAACTAACACTGAAGCTTTCTTT.

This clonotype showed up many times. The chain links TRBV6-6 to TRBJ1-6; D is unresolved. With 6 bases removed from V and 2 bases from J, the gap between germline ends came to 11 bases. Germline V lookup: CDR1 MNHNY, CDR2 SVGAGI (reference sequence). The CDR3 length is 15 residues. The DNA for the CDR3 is TGTGCCAGCAGGGCCGGAGGCACCTATAATTCACCCCTCCACTTT. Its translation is CASRAGGTYNSPLHF.

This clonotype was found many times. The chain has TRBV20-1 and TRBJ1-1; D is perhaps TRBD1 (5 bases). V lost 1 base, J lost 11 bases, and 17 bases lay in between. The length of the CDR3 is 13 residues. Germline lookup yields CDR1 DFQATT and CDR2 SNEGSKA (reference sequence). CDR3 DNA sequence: TGCAGTGCTAGAGTTCGGGACGACTTCTCGGCTTTCTTT. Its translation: CSARVRDDFSAFF.

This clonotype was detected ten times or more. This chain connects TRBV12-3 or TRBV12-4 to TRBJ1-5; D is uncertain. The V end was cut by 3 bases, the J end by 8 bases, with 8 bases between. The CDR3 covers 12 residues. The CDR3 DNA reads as TGTGCCAGCAGTTTGCGGGGAGAGCCCCAGCATTTT. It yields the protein CASSLRGEPQHF.